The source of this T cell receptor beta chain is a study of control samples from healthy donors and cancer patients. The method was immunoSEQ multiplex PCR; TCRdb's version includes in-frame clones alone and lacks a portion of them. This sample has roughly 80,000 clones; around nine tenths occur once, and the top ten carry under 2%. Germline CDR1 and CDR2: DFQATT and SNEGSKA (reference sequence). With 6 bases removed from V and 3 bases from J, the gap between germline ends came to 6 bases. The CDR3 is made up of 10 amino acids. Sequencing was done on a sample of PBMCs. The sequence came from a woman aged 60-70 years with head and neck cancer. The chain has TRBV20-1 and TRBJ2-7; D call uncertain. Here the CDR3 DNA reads TGCAGTGCGACCGTCTACGAGCAGTACTTC. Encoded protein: CSATVYEQYF.